This T cell receptor beta chain emerged from a study of blood T cells in healthy people across ages (dated by TCRdb to about 2015). Context from the whole study: In model experiments, template switching captured roughly one uniquely barcoded TCR beta cDNA molecule for every two T cells. Two additional independent replicas of 1 million unique cDNA reads from the same blood draw were analyzed for two donors (one aged 18 to 30 and one aged 80 or older). Using deep sequencing normalized with unique cDNA molecular identifiers, the study measured how TCR beta repertoire diversity changes with age. Donors of different ages were randomly distributed across sequencing lanes to avoid experimental bias. Donors were grouped into four age groups: young (average roughly 16 years), middle-aged (roughly 38), aged (around 66) and long-lived (around 80).

Systemically healthy Caucasian individuals from Russia, 39 in total and aged roughly 6 to 100 years, were included as donors. Each donor gave roughly 9.5 milliliters of peripheral blood, collected into EDTA-treated Vacutainer tubes. Ficoll-Paque density-gradient centrifugation was used to isolate PBMCs, with at least 6 million per sample. Total RNA, at least 6 micrograms per sample, was extracted from PBMCs with Trizol reagent. For every donor, flow cytometry on a PBMC aliquot measured the percentage of naive CD45RAhigh/CD27high T cells. The CDR1 and CDR2 encoded by the germline V gene are MGHRA and YSYEKL. CDR3 length: 20 amino acids, cysteine to phenylalanine. Solely the CDR3 DNA is kept, with 60 bases framed from the first base. V has 3 bases trimmed and J has 6 bases trimmed; junction bases matching no gene number 17. Points on this clonotype: Its antigen has not been determined. There are no base qualities to consult, and no much larger clone falls within one base.

Receptors were amplified or captured by 5' RACE. For sequencing, an Illumina HiSeq 2500 was employed. A second roughly 7 to 11 cycle PCR used a sample-barcoded 5' primer and a J-beta primer mix. A template-switch 5' adaptor carrying 12 random nucleotides introduced a unique molecular identifier onto each TCR beta cDNA molecule. Each sample yielded at least 2.5 million CDR3-containing paired-end reads. First-strand cDNA was synthesized from all RNA with the Mint cDNA synthesis kit, primed by a TRBC-specific oligonucleotide. Following uracil-DNA glycosylase treatment, all cDNA underwent a first 18-cycle PCR with the universal primers M1SS and BC2_uni_R. Regarding the original processing steps: Normalization of each sample was performed by random selection of 1 million high-quality reads, each carrying a distinct molecular identifier. Reads with shared molecular identifiers were discarded instead of being binned into consensus sequences. MiTCR, run with a Q25 quality threshold and the strictest error-elimination algorithm, handled CDR3 identification, clonotype clustering and error correction. A nonparametric unseen species model using Euler transformation provided a lower-bound estimate of total TCR beta diversity. The raw public reads went through TCRdb reprocessing: fastp at Q25, MiXCR clone calling, in-frame beta chains kept. CDR3 protein duplicates are merged, each entry listing the most common genes and DNA. In this record, the V and J calls reflect TCRdb's handling and not the investigators' own analysis. The table for this sample lists 850,000 to 1,300,000 distinct CDR3 sequences; 40% to 55% of them were counted only once. The ten largest account for about 20% of the sample.

Summary of the overall study and its limitations: A strong correlation was found between observed TCR beta diversity and the percentage of naive T cells measured by flow cytometry. Since profiling was done on bulk unsorted PBMCs, naive and antigen-experienced compartments could not be conclusively compared. Because donor CMV infection status was unknown, age-related changes in expanded clonotypes were potentially confounded. The long-lived group showed more naive CD4+ T cells, fewer expanded clones and increased TCR diversity than the aged group, suggesting age selection. Estimates of total diversity based on one million sequenced T cells were regarded as lower bounds and as underestimates. As age increased, observed TCR beta diversity per million T cells dropped in a roughly linear way, and a significant reduction was already evident by age 40.

The chain is made from TRBV4-1 and TRBJ2-3, with 14 bases aligning to TRBD2. The clonotype originates from an older woman in good health. Input material: blood. The DNA reads as follows: TGCGCCAGCAGCCACTCCTCCCCCGGACTAGCGGGAGGAGGAGGGGATACGCAGTATTTT. Its protein product is CASSHSSPGLAGGGGDTQYF.